The 5 T cell receptor beta chains below were found in one sample sequenced in a study of cytotoxic CD8 clonotypes in ibrutinib-treated CLL. Here immunoSEQ multiplex PCR was the method, and the copy in TCRdb shows in-frame clones only, minus some. The sample holds tens of thousands of clones, around 63% seen once. The material sequenced was PBMCs, taken before ibrutinib treatment. All receptors come from a human donor with chronic lymphocytic leukemia.

The chain combines TRBV28 with TRBJ1-2, with 7 nucleotides matching TRBD1. The CDR3 covers 13 residues. The V and J ends lost 6 bases and 7 bases, in that order; junction bases with no gene match: 8. Germline V gene lookup returns CDR1 MDHEN and CDR2 SYDVKM. In DNA, the CDR3 is TGTGCCAGCAGATCCAGGACAGGTGGTGGCTACACCTTC. Its protein product is CASRSRTGGGYTF.

This clone has a handful of counts. The rearrangement joins TRBV5-8 to TRBJ2-4; 11 positions match TRBD1. The CDR3 has 19 amino acids. Germline CDR1 SGHTS, CDR2 YDEGEE. V trimming: 3 bases; J trimming: 5 bases; junction bases outside the gene matches: 16. This chain's CDR3 is CASSSYRDRGYLWQNIQYF. The CDR3 region has the DNA TGTGCCAGCAGCTCGTACCGGGACAGGGGGTACCTTTGGCAAAACATTCAGTACTTC.

This rearrangement joins TRBV27 to TRBJ2-3; D is uncertain. This CDR3 is 12 amino acids long. The V end lost 2 bases, the J end lost 5 bases, and 5 bases lay between the germline ends. Germline CDR1 reads MNHEY; CDR2 reads SMNVEV (reference sequence). The CDR3 DNA sequence: TGTGCCAGCAGTTTACGAGGAGATACGCAGTATTTT. It encodes CASSLRGDTQYF.

The chain employs TRBV27 and TRBJ1-4, with unresolved D. The ends were cut back, 8 bases at V and 0 bases at J, with 7 bases in the middle. Germline V gene lookup returns CDR1 MNHEY and CDR2 SMNVEV (reference sequence). The CDR3 is 13 residues long. The CDR3 DNA sequence: TGTGCCAGCTCGAGTGCAACTAATGAAAAACTGTTTTTT. It translates to CASSSATNEKLFF.

The genes are TRBV15 and TRBJ2-5; 7 nucleotides match TRBD1. The V segment lost 3 bases and the J segment 5 bases; nucleotides outside the gene matches: 6. This CDR3 has 14 amino acids. CDR1 is LNHNV, CDR2 YYDKDF, per germline (reference sequence). The CDR3 protein is CATSSSFRGETQYF. The CDR3 DNA sequence: TGTGCCACCAGCAGTTCCTTCAGGGGGGAGACCCAGTACTTC.